This T cell receptor beta chain is drawn from a study of stem cell transplantation in POMP-related autoinflammatory disease. CDR1 is LNHDA and CDR2 is SQIVND in the germline V gene (reference sequence). The V and J ends lost 6 bases and 6 bases, in that order; junction bases with no gene match: 7. The length of the CDR3 is 15 residues. Profiling relied on immunoSEQ multiplex PCR, and the TCRdb table lists in-frame clones only, not all of them. The sample lists about 8,600 clones; 88% were seen once. This specimen was CD8+ T cells from PBMCs, taken after stem cell transplantation. The receptor was derived from a human patient with POMP-related autoinflammation and immune dysregulation (PRAID). Part of the T cell pool may stem from the graft donor. This chain links TRBV19 with TRBJ2-2, with 10 bases lining up with TRBD2. The CDR3 here is CASRSLLAGAGELFF. In nucleotides, the CDR3 is TGTGCCAGTAGATCTCTGCTAGCGGGGGCCGGGGAGCTGTTTTTT.